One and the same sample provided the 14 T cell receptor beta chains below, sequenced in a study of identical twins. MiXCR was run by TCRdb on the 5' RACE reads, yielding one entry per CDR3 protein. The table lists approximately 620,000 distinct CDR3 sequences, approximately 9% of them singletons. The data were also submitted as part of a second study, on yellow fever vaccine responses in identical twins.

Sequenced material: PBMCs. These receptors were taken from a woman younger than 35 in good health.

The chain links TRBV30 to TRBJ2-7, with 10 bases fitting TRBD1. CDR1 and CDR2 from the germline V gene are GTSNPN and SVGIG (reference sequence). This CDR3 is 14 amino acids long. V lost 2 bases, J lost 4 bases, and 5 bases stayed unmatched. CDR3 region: CAWSTDRGAYEQYF. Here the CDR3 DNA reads TGTGCCTGGAGTACGGACAGGGGGGCTTACGAGCAGTACTTC.

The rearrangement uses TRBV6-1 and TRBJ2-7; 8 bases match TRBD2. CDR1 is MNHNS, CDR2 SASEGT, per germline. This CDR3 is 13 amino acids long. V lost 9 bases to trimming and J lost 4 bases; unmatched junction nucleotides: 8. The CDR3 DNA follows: TGTGCCAGTCGACCGGGACTAGGGTACGAGCAGTACTTC. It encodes CASRPGLGYEQYF.

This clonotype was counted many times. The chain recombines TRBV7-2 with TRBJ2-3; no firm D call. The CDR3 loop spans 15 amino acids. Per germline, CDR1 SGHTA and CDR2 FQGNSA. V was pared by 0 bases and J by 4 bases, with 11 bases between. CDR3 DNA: TGTGCCAGCAGCTTAGCCCCGTTGAGACCAGATACGCAGTATTTT. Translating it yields CASSLAPLRPDTQYF. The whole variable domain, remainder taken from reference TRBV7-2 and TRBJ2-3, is GAGVSQSPSNKVTEKGKDVELRCDPISGHTALYWYRQSLGQGLEFLIYFQGNSAPDKSGLPSDRFSAERTGGSVSTLTIQRTQQEDSAVYLCASSLAPLRPDTQYFGPGTRLTVL.

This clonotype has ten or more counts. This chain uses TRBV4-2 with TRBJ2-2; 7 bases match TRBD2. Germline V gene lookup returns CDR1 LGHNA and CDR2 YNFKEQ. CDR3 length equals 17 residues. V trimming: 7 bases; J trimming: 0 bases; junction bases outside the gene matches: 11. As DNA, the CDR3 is TGTGCCAGCACCCGGGCCCTAGCGGAGGCGAACACCGGGGAGCTGTTTTTT. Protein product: CASTRALAEANTGELFF.

This chain's CDR3 is CSVAPSGASYEQYF. The CDR3 coding sequence is TGCAGCGTTGCGCCTAGCGGAGCTTCCTACGAGCAGTACTTC. This chain joins TRBV29-1 and TRBJ2-7; 7 bases align to TRBD2. The CDR3 covers 14 residues. Germline V gene sequence: CDR1 SQVTM, CDR2 ANQGSEA. The V and J ends lost 4 bases and 1 base, in that order; junction bases with no gene match: 7.

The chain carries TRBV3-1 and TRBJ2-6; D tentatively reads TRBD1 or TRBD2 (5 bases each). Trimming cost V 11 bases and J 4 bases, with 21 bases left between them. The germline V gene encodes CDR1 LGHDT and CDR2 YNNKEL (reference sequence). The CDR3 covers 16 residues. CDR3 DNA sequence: TGTGCCTCCTGCCAAGATGAGGGGAGCGGGGCCAACGTCCTGACTTTC. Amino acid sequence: CASCQDEGSGANVLTF.

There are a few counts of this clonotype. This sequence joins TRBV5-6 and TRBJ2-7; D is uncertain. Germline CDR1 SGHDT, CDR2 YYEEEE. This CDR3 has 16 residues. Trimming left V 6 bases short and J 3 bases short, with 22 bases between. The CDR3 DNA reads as TGTGCCAGCACCATGGTTGGGTCGGGCTGGGACTACGAGCAGTACTTC. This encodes CASTMVGSGWDYEQYF.

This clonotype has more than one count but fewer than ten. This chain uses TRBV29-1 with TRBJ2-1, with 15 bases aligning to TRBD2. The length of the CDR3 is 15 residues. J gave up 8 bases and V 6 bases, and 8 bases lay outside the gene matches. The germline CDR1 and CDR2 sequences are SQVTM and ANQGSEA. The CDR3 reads CSVRTSGGAGHEQFF. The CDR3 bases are TGCAGCGTCCGGACTAGCGGGGGGGCGGGCCATGAGCAGTTCTTC.

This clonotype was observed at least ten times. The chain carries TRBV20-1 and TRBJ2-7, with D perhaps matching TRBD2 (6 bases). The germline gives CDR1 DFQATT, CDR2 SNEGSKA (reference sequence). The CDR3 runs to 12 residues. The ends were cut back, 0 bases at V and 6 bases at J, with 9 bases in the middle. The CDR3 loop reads CSARDLGGEQYF. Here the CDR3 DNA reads TGCAGTGCTAGAGATCTCGGGGGCGAGCAGTACTTC.

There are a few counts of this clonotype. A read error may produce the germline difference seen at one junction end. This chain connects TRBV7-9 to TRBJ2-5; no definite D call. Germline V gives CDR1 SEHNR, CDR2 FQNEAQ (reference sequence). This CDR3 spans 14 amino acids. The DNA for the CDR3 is TGTGCCAGCAGCCCCAAAAACCACCACGAGACCCAGTACTTC. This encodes CASSPKNHHETQYF.

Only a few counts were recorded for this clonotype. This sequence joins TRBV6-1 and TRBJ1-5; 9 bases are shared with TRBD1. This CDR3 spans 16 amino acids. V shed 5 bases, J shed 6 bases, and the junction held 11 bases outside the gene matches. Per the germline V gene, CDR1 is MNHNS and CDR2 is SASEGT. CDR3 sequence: CASSPGTGRYGQPQHF. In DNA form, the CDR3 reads TGTGCCAGCAGTCCAGGGACAGGGAGGTATGGTCAGCCCCAGCATTTT.

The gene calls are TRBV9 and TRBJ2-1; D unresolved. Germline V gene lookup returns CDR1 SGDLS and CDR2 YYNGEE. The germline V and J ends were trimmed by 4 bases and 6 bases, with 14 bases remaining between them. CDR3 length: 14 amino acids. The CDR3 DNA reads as TGTGCCAGCAGCCCAAAAGTACAAGGCAATGAGCAGTTCTTC. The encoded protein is CASSPKVQGNEQFF.

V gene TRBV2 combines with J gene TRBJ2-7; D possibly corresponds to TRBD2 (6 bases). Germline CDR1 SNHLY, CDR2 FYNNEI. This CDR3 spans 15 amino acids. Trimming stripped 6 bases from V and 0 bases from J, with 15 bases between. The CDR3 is CASRNRTGDSYEQYF. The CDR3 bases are TGTGCCAGCAGAAATCGGACGGGGGACTCCTACGAGCAGTACTTC.

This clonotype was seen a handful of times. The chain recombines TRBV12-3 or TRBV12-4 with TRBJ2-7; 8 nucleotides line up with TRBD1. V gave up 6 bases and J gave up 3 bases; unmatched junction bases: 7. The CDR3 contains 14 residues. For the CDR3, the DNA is TGTGCCAGCAGAAACCCAGGGGGCGGCTACGAGCAGTACTTC. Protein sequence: CASRNPGGGYEQYF.